This T cell receptor (beta chain) was recorded in a study of identical twins. Study-level findings and limits: Zero-insertion results could be subject to partial confounding by invariant MAIT and iNKT cells.

As for this clonotype: Its antigen is as yet unknown.

One entry per CDR3 protein results from TCRdb running MiXCR on the 5' RACE reads. The repertoire holds 420,000 or so distinct CDR3 sequences, about 18% seen once, with 12% in the top ten. The CDR3 totals 13 residues. The V gene lost 5 bases and the J gene lost 1 base, with 6 bases spanning the gap. Germline assignment: CDR1 SGHRS and CDR2 YFSETQ. The sequence was obtained from a man aged 45-65 years in good health. This rearrangement joins TRBV5-1 to TRBJ2-2; unclear D gene. Sample: naive T cells sorted from blood. This CDR3 is CASRAENTGELFF. CDR3 nucleotide sequence: TGCGCCAGCAGGGCGGAGAACACCGGGGAGCTGTTTTTT.